This T cell receptor (beta chain) was obtained from a study of blood T cell repertoires in COVID-19. Study background: The cDNA or gDNA used as material had been derived from T cells, B-cell-depleted T cells, or PBMCs.

V lost 2 bases, J lost 2 bases, and 14 bases stayed unmatched. Looked up from germline, CDR1 is SQVTM and CDR2 is ANQGSEA. The CDR3 is 18 residues long. This clone turned up a few times. The protocol was immunoSEQ multiplex PCR, while the TCRdb copy is restricted to in-frame clones and leaves out a portion. The sample lists 140,000 or so clones; 70% to 85% were seen once. The age range of participants was about 18 to 89 years, with residence in approximately 25 US areas. Exposed volunteers were people who met a COVID-19 case within 2 weeks before study entry. Sample: PBMCs or T cells enriched from blood (not recorded which). The V and J genes are TRBV29-1 and TRBJ2-1; TRBD1 agrees at 8 bases. This clonotype was obtained from a woman between 18 and 29 years old who had been exposed to COVID-19. This chain's CDR3 is CSVEKSTGALSAYNEQFF. In nucleotides, the CDR3 is TGCAGCGTTGAAAAATCGACAGGGGCCCTCTCGGCCTACAATGAGCAGTTCTTC.